The 27 T cell receptor beta chains below were found in one sample sequenced in a study of shared clonotypes between healthy human individuals. The table came from immunoSEQ multiplex PCR; TCRdb's copy has only in-frame clones and leaves some out. This table holds about 490,000 clones, over 70% found once. The specimen was PBMCs. Receptor source: a woman aged 40-49 years in good health. Some clones in this sample may be carry-over from other donors' samples.

V is TRBV5-1 and J is TRBJ2-7, with TRBD1 identical over 7 bases. This CDR3 is 16 amino acids long. Germline-derived CDR1 and CDR2 are SGHRS and YFSETQ. V dropped 0 bases and J dropped 3; count of bases not matched to a gene: 9. The DNA of the CDR3 is TGCGCCAGCAGCTTGGCTCCACGGGACAGATACTACGAGCAGTACTTC. Amino acids: CASSLAPRDRYYEQYF.

The V gene is TRBV5-1, the J gene TRBJ2-5; 7 bases are a match to TRBD1. Germline V gene sequence: CDR1 SGHRS, CDR2 YFSETQ. The CDR3 runs 13 residues. With V trimmed by 8 bases and J by 3 bases, 7 bases remained unmatched. The CDR3 loop is CASRDSAKETQYF. The CDR3 nucleotides are TGCGCCAGTCGGGACAGTGCTAAAGAGACCCAGTACTTC.

Regarding this clone: This likely traces to a read error, being one base from a far larger clone. The J gene is TRBJ1-1, the V gene TRBV29-1, with D possibly being TRBD1 (5 bases). CDR1 is SQVTM and CDR2 is ANQGSEA in the germline V gene. Trimming pared 5 bases from V and 0 bases from J, leaving 10 bases between. This CDR3 comprises 13 residues. The CDR3 here is CSVSGDLNTEAFF. As DNA, the CDR3 is TGCAGCGTTAGCGGGGACTTGAACACTGAAGCTTTCTTT.

The CDR3 sequence: CASSPAGAGSGNTIYF. In DNA form, the CDR3 reads TGTGCCAGCAGCCCCGCAGGGGCCGGCTCTGGAAACACCATATATTTT. V is TRBV5-4 and J is TRBJ1-3, with TRBD1 as a possible D gene (6 bases). The germline V gene has CDR1 SGHNT and CDR2 YYREEE (reference sequence). CDR3 size: 16 residues. Trimming removed 4 bases at V and 0 bases at J, with 14 bases between.

In this sample, this clone turned up a few times. The chain carries TRBV7-2 and TRBJ2-5; TRBD2 is a possible D gene (5 bases). V shed 3 bases and J shed 0 bases, with 11 bases lying between them. The CDR3 totals 15 residues. Per germline, CDR1 SGHTA and CDR2 FQGNSA. This chain's CDR3 is CASSLIRGNQETQYF. The CDR3 DNA sequence: TGTGCCAGCAGCTTGATTCGGGGAAACCAAGAGACCCAGTACTTC.

Of note for this clone: Since a far larger clone is one base different, this is likely a read error. The V call is TRBV30, the J call TRBJ2-5; 7 bases are a match to TRBD2. The germline gives CDR1 GTSNPN, CDR2 SVGIG (reference sequence). CDR3 length equals 13 residues. The CDR3, as DNA: TGTGACTGGAGCGGGACTCGAGGGGAGACCCAGTACTTC. Translating gives CDWSGTRGETQYF.

The chain employs TRBV18 and TRBJ2-3; D remains unclear. The V gene lost 4 bases and the J gene lost 5 bases, with 10 bases spanning the gap. Per germline, CDR1 KGHSH and CDR2 LQKENI. This CDR3 contains 13 residues. The CDR3 reads CASSRQDRDTQYF. The CDR3 DNA follows: TGTGCCAGCTCACGTCAGGATAGAGATACGCAGTATTTT.

The rearrangement links TRBV19 to TRBJ1-3; D remains unclear. The CDR3 covers 14 residues. CDR1 and CDR2 (germline): LNHDA, SQIVND (reference sequence). Trimming stripped 5 bases from V and 4 bases from J, with 12 bases between. In DNA form, the CDR3 reads TGTGCCAGTAGTGCCACTCGGAAGGGAAACACCATATATTTT. As protein: CASSATRKGNTIYF.

A word on this clone: A far larger clone lies a single base away; this is likely a read error. The same CDR3 also results from other DNA sequences found in this sample. The V and J genes are TRBV4-3 and TRBJ2-3; D is uncertain. This CDR3 region has 15 residues. CDR1 and CDR2 from the germline V gene are LGHNA and YSLEER. CDR3 in amino acids: CASSQDRLGADTQYF. As DNA, the CDR3 is TGCGCCAGCAGCCAAGATAGGCTGGGTGCAGATACGCAGTACTTT.

The chain uses TRBV4-3 and TRBJ2-1; 12 nucleotides match TRBD2. The CDR3 has 16 amino acids. CDR1 and CDR2 from the germline V gene are LGHNA and YSLEER. Losses at the gene ends were 0 bases for V and 7 bases for J; bases not matched to a gene: 4. The CDR3, as DNA: TGCGCCAGCAGCCAAGATCGTACTAGCGGGAGGAATGAGCAGTTCTTC. Its translation is CASSQDRTSGRNEQFF.

CDR3 sequence (DNA): TGCAGCGTTGCCAGCGGGAGCGCGAACACCGGGGAGCTGTTTTTT. Translated, it gives CSVASGSANTGELFF. This chain connects TRBV29-1 to TRBJ2-2; 8 bases are shared with TRBD2. V lost 4 bases and J lost 0; bases outside the gene matches: 4. This CDR3 is built from 15 residues. Germline CDR1 reads SQVTM; CDR2 reads ANQGSEA.

The gene calls are TRBV6-5 and TRBJ2-3; D is possibly TRBD2 (6 bases). CDR1 is MNHEY and CDR2 is SVGAGI in the germline V gene. There are 13 residues in the CDR3. V dropped 4 bases and J dropped 8 bases, with 13 bases sitting between them. The CDR3 region has the DNA TGTGCCAGCAGTTTTATTAGCGGTAGTACGCAGTATTTT. It yields the protein CASSFISGSTQYF.

The sample holds one count of this clone. This chain connects TRBV10-3 to TRBJ2-2; 7 bases are shared with TRBD1. Unmatched junction bases numbered 6, after V lost 6 bases and J lost 2 bases. Germline CDR1 ENHRY, CDR2 SYGVKD. The CDR3 covers 15 residues. For the CDR3, the DNA is TGTGCCATCAGGCTCGGGACAGCAAACACCGGGGAGCTGTTTTTT. Encoded protein: CAIRLGTANTGELFF.

The chain links TRBV28 to TRBJ2-7; D remains unclear. The germline CDR1 and CDR2 sequences are MDHEN and SYDVKM. Trimming took off 3 bases at V and 0 bases at J, with 15 bases between the two ends. The length of the CDR3 is 16 residues. CDR3 bases: TGTGCCAGCAGTTTCCCCCCGAGGCGCCCCTCCTACGAGCAGTACTTC. It is translated as CASSFPPRRPSYEQYF.

CDR3: CASSLTGTSGSTGELFF. DNA for the CDR3: TGTGCCAGCAGCTTAACGGGGACTAGCGGTTCCACCGGGGAGCTGTTTTTT. The rearrangement uses TRBV7-3 and TRBJ2-2, with TRBD2 identical over 11 bases. The V gene's germline CDR1 is SGHTA and CDR2 FQGTGA. The CDR3 is 17 residues long. V was clipped by 0 bases and J by 4 bases; unmatched bases: 4.

For this clone: Different DNA sequences within this sample yield the same CDR3. This chain joins TRBV5-1 and TRBJ2-7; no reliable D call. V lost 0 bases to trimming and J lost 1 base, with 8 bases between them. The CDR3 is 14 amino acids. Germline CDR1 and CDR2: SGHRS and YFSETQ. The CDR3 DNA sequence: TGCGCCAGCAGCTTGGTGGGCAGTTCCTACGAGCAGTACTTC. As protein: CASSLVGSSYEQYF.

In nucleotides, the CDR3 is TGTGCCAGCAGTGAGGAAAGTTTATACGAGCAGTACTTC. Its translation: CASSEESLYEQYF. The rearrangement joins TRBV6-1 to TRBJ2-7, with no clear D. Germline loops: CDR1 MNHNS, CDR2 SASEGT. CDR3 length: 13 amino acids. V was pared by 3 bases and J by 4 bases, with 10 bases between.

The chain employs TRBV29-1 and TRBJ2-7; 7 bases align to TRBD1. This CDR3 spans 13 amino acids. Unmatched junction bases numbered 11, after V lost 5 bases and J lost 7 bases. Germline V gene lookup returns CDR1 SQVTM and CDR2 ANQGSEA. The CDR3 loop reads CSVCDRALGEQYF. CDR3 DNA sequence: TGCAGCGTTTGTGACAGGGCCCTTGGAGAGCAGTACTTC.

CDR3 bases: TGTGCCAGCAGTGAGGGCGCTAGCGGGATCAATGAGCAGTTCTTC. Translated: CASSEGASGINEQFF. The chain carries TRBV6-1 and TRBJ2-1, with 9 positions matching TRBD2. CDR1 MNHNS and CDR2 SASEGT come from the germline V gene. This CDR3 has 15 amino acids. V trimming: 3 bases; J trimming: 6 bases; junction bases outside the gene matches: 6.

V and J are TRBV11-2 and TRBJ2-1; D is unclear. CDR3 length: 15 amino acids. V was pared by 0 bases and J by 0 bases, with 6 bases between. The germline CDR1 and CDR2 sequences are SGHAT and FQNNGV. CDR3 nucleotide sequence: TGTGCCAGCAGCTTAGAGCCAGCCTCCTACAATGAGCAGTTCTTC. Amino acids: CASSLEPASYNEQFF.

This clone has just a few counts. This likely reflects a read error, since a far larger clone is one base away. The same CDR3 can be traced to other DNA sequences in this sample. This chain uses TRBV6-5 with TRBJ2-5, with 13 bases lining up with TRBD2. Germline V gives CDR1 MNHEY, CDR2 SVGAGI. The CDR3 consists of 14 residues. Trimming removed 6 bases from V and 4 bases from J; junction bases left unmatched: 2. The CDR3: CASSRLAGGETQYF. Here the CDR3 DNA reads TGTGCCAGCAGCCGACTAGCGGGGGGAGAGACCCAGTACTTC.

The sample holds one count of this clone. This chain connects TRBV7-8 to TRBJ2-2; no definite D call. The ends were cut back, 2 bases at V and 6 bases at J, with 7 bases in the middle. Per germline, CDR1 SGHVS and CDR2 FQNEAQ. The CDR3 spans 13 residues. The CDR3 sequence is CASSLMLAGELFF. Here the CDR3 DNA reads TGTGCCAGCAGCTTAATGTTAGCCGGGGAGCTGTTTTTT.

The gene calls are TRBV29-1 and TRBJ2-2; D is unresolved. Trimming removed 2 bases at V and 1 base at J, with 14 bases between. CDR3 length equals 16 residues. In germline, CDR1 is SQVTM, CDR2 ANQGSEA. In DNA, the CDR3 is TGCAGCGTTGAAAGGTCAGCCTCGGGGAACACCGGGGAGCTGTTTTTT. This encodes CSVERSASGNTGELFF.

This sequence joins TRBV2 and TRBJ1-2; possibly TRBD1 for D (6 bases). The CDR3 runs to 14 residues. Germline-derived CDR1 and CDR2 are SNHLY and FYNNEI. V dropped 7 bases and J dropped 4 bases, with 16 bases sitting between them. Written as DNA, the CDR3 is TGTGCCAGCACCGTCGGGGGGCATTCCTATGGCTACACCTTC. It encodes CASTVGGHSYGYTF.

Regarding this clone: It is likely a read error: a sequence one base away is far more abundant. Other nucleotide sequences in the sample specify the same CDR3. V gene TRBV5-6 combines with J gene TRBJ2-6, with D perhaps being TRBD1 or TRBD2 (5 bases each). Germline CDR1 is SGHDT and CDR2 is YYEEEE. The length of the CDR3 is 15 residues. The CDR3 bases are TGTGCCAGCAGCTTGGGGGTATCCGGGGCCAACGTCCTTACTTTC. Residues: CASSLGVSGANVLTF. Combining the CDR3 with reference TRBV5-6 and TRBJ2-6 gives the whole variable domain DAGVTQSPTHLIKTRGQQVTLRCSPKSGHDTVSWYQQALGQGPQFIFQYYEEEERQRGNFPDRFSGHQFPNYSSELNVNALLLGDSALYLCASSLGVSGANVLTFGAGSRLTVL.

The rearrangement links TRBV15 to TRBJ1-2; D perhaps matches TRBD1 (6 bases). The CDR3 has 15 amino acids. V dropped 0 bases and J dropped 8 bases, with 16 bases sitting between them. CDR1 LNHNV and CDR2 YYDKDF come from the germline V gene (reference sequence). CDR3 nucleotide sequence: TGTGCCACCAGCAGAGATCCGGGGGCCATTCGGGGCTACACCTTC. This encodes CATSRDPGAIRGYTF.

The rearrangement uses TRBV2 and TRBJ2-6; 12 bases align to TRBD1. Germline CDR1 and CDR2: SNHLY and FYNNEI. The CDR3 is made up of 17 amino acids. The ends lost 6 bases at V and 4 bases at J; junction bases unmatched: 7. CDR3 in DNA: TGTGCCAGCAGCACCGGGACAGGGGGCGCCGGGGCCAACGTCCTGACTTTC. Its protein is CASSTGTGGAGANVLTF.